The T cell receptor (beta chain) described here comes from a study of cytomegalovirus exposure and HLA in healthy donors. Measured with immunoSEQ multiplex PCR; TCRdb has only the in-frame clones, and not every one. Among approximately 100,000 clones listed, approximately 93% were seen once. About this clone itself: Its antigen is undetermined.

CDR3 length equals 13 residues. Germline V CDR1 and CDR2: LNHDA, SQIVND (reference sequence). With 6 bases clipped from V and 5 bases from J, the junction kept 1 base outside the gene matches. Study-level findings and limits: In vitro data verified a few CMV-associated chains as specific for CMV antigens.

The chain joins TRBV19 to TRBJ2-7; 13 bases are a match to TRBD2. This receptor was obtained from a woman aged 30 to 39 in good health and CMV-seropositive. The specimen sequenced was PBMCs. The CDR3 DNA sequence: TGTGCCAGTAGAACTAGCGGGAGGGACGAGCAGTACTTC. Protein sequence: CASRTSGRDEQYF.